Below, one TCR beta chain is given with its context. The length of the CDR3 is 17 residues. From germline, CDR1 is MDHEN and CDR2 SYDVKM. V shed 5 bases, J shed 1 base, and the junction held 10 bases outside the gene matches. These data are taken from a study of blood T cell repertoires in COVID-19. The wider study: The United States, Italy and Spain supplied acute and convalescent COVID-19 samples. PBMCs, B-cell-depleted T cells, or T cells provided the cDNA or gDNA that made up the material.

In the authors' methods: Amplifying reference gene primers gave estimates of nucleated cell counts. TCRdb keeps only in-frame clones here, not all; method: immunoSEQ multiplex PCR. V, J and clone size are those of that table, while D and trimming were read from the DNA. The sample has 45,000 to 60,000 clones, around 80% seen once; the top ten hold approximately 15%. The receptor's source is a human donor with active or convalescent COVID-19. The donor label of this sample is uncertain. The chain carries TRBV28 and TRBJ1-1, with 10 bases aligning to TRBD1. Material: peripheral blood. Here the CDR3 DNA reads TGTGCCAGCAGTCCAAGGACAGGGGGAGGCCGGAACACTGAAGCTTTCTTT. Protein product: CASSPRTGGGRNTEAFF.